Listed below are T cell receptor beta chains from one sample, sequenced in a study of blood T cell repertoires in COVID-19. Sequencing used immunoSEQ multiplex PCR; TCRdb keeps in-frame clones, though not all of them. The sample records more than 85,000 clones, 70% to 90% being singletons. Specimen: peripheral blood. Every receptor here comes from a man between 45 and 60 years old with active COVID-19. CDR3s include the opening cysteine and the closing phenylalanine or tryptophan. A D gene is named only where the DNA matches it firmly. Not every row has a clone size; where given, it reads once, few, many or a size class.

>.|TRBV10-3|TRBJ2-5|.
CAISVASEETQYF
TGTGCCATCAGTGTGGCTTCAGAAGAGACCCAGTACTTC
>.|TRBV6-1|TRBJ2-7|TRBD1
CASSEALGQGAEQYF
TGTGCCAGCAGTGAAGCGTTGGGACAGGGGGCCGAGCAGTACTTC
>.|TRBV7-8|TRBJ1-5|TRBD1
CASSLQGAAQPQHF
TGTGCCAGCAGCTTACAGGGGGCGGCCCAGCCCCAGCATTTT
>.|TRBV5-6|TRBJ2-3|.
CASSPRSEDTQYF
TGTGCCAGCAGCCCGAGGAGTGAAGATACGCAGTATTTT
>.|TRBV18|TRBJ1-4|TRBD1
CASSPQGATNEKLFF
TGTGCCAGCTCACCCCAGGGGGCAACTAATGAAAAACTGTTTTTT
>.|TRBV19|TRBJ1-5|.
CASTRDRSSNQPQHF
TGTGCCAGTACCCGGGATCGAAGTAGCAATCAGCCCCAGCATTTT
>.|TRBV5-4|TRBJ1-3|.
CASSPQEAGNTIYF
TGTGCCAGCAGTCCCCAGGAGGCTGGAAACACCATATATTTT
>.|TRBV5-6|TRBJ1-3|.
CASSEGGFSGNTIYF
TGTGCCAGCAGCGAAGGGGGTTTCTCTGGAAACACCATATATTTT
>few|TRBV6-2/TRBV6-3|TRBJ2-7|.
CASSYPRPGGHEQYF
TGTGCCAGCAGTTACCCCCGACCAGGAGGCCACGAGCAGTACTTC
>.|TRBV19|TRBJ1-6|.
CASKKQGANSPLHF
TGTGCCAGTAAGAAACAGGGAGCCAATTCACCCCTCCACTTT
>few|TRBV18|TRBJ2-7|.
CASRAQGYEQYF
TGTGCCAGCCGGGCGCAGGGCTACGAGCAGTACTTC
>.|TRBV2|TRBJ2-5|TRBD2
CASSALTSGGRETQYF
TGTGCCAGCAGTGCACTGACTAGCGGGGGCAGGGAGACCCAGTACTTC
>.|TRBV14|TRBJ2-5|.
CASSPKFLCRTNGGAGPPRETQYF
TGTGCCAGCAGCCCCAAATTTCTCTGCCGTACGAATGGAGGGGCGGGTCCCCCTCGAGAGACCCAGTACTTC
>.|TRBV12-3/TRBV12-4|TRBJ1-3|.
CASSLSGERTIYF
TGTGCCAGCAGTTTATCGGGGGAGCGCACCATATATTTT
>.|TRBV15|TRBJ1-6|.
CATSIGGVFSPLHF
TGTGCCACCAGCATCGGCGGGGTGTTTTCACCCCTCCACTTT
>.|TRBV11-3|TRBJ1-1|.
CASSLGENTEAFF
TGTGCCAGCAGCTTAGGAGAGAACACTGAAGCTTTCTTT
>.|TRBV19|TRBJ1-4|.
CASSENEKLFF
TGTGCCAGTAGTGAGAATGAAAAACTGTTTTTT
>.|TRBV12-3/TRBV12-4|TRBJ2-3|.
CASSSGVTDTQYF
TGTGCCAGCAGTTCCGGGGTCACAGATACGCAGTATTTT
>.|TRBV4-2|TRBJ2-5|TRBD2
CASSQDRGTSGKETQYF
TGTGCCAGCAGCCAAGATCGTGGGACTAGCGGAAAAGAGACCCAGTACTTC
>.|TRBV5-6|TRBJ2-1|TRBD2
CASSRGLAAYNEQFF
TGTGCCAGCAGCCGGGGACTAGCGGCCTACAATGAGCAGTTCTTC
>.|TRBV5-1|TRBJ1-1|TRBD1
CASSPKDRAAEAFF
TGCGCCAGCAGCCCAAAGGACAGGGCCGCTGAAGCTTTCTTT
>.|TRBV7-9|TRBJ2-3|TRBD2
CASSRTRSTDTQYF
TGTGCCAGCAGCCGGACTAGAAGCACAGATACGCAGTATTTT
>.|TRBV30|TRBJ1-4|TRBD1
CAWSMTTGSGEKLFF
TGTGCCTGGAGTATGACGACAGGGTCAGGCGAAAAACTGTTTTTT
>few|TRBV5-1|TRBJ1-1|TRBD1
CASSTGQGRDTEAFF
TGCGCCAGCAGCACCGGACAGGGAAGGGACACTGAAGCTTTCTTT
>.|TRBV19|TRBJ2-2|TRBD2
CATDSGGGTGELFF
TGTGCCACCGATAGCGGGGGAGGTACCGGGGAGCTGTTTTTT
>.|TRBV5-4|TRBJ2-5|.
CASCEEDQETQYF
TGTGCCAGCTGCGAGGAAGATCAAGAGACCCAGTACTTC
>.|TRBV2|TRBJ1-6|TRBD1
CASRGQSSYNSPLHF
TGTGCCAGCAGGGGACAGAGCTCCTATAATTCACCCCTCCACTTT
>.|TRBV10-3|TRBJ2-3|.
CAITTGGITDTQYF
TGTGCCATCACCACAGGAGGGATCACAGATACGCAGTATTTT
>.|TRBV10-3|TRBJ1-2|TRBD1
CAISESGQVNGYTF
TGTGCCATCAGTGAGTCGGGACAGGTGAATGGCTACACCTTC
>.|TRBV10-2|TRBJ2-7|.
CASGRGYEQYF
TGCGCCAGCGGACGCGGGTACGAGCAGTACTTC
>.|TRBV3-1/TRBV3-2|TRBJ2-7|.
CASSLADYEQYF
TGTGCCAGCAGCCTAGCGGATTACGAGCAGTACTTC
>once|TRBV5-4|TRBJ2-3|.
CASSLDAGSTDTQYF
TGTGCCAGCAGCTTGGATGCGGGGTCCACAGATACGCAGTATTTT
>.|TRBV9|TRBJ2-7|.
CANHKGGYEQYF
TGTGCCAACCATAAAGGGGGTTACGAGCAGTACTTC
>.|TRBV12-5|TRBJ1-1|.
CASGLVLARNTEAFF
TGTGCTAGTGGTTTGGTACTTGCGCGAAACACTGAAGCTTTCTTT
>.|TRBV10-3|TRBJ1-1|.
CAIKVTASNTEAFF
TGTGCCATCAAGGTGACAGCCTCGAACACTGAAGCTTTCTTT
>few|TRBV7-6|TRBJ1-1|.
CASSKEGGQMNTEAFF
TGTGCCAGCAGCAAAGAGGGAGGACAAATGAACACTGAAGCTTTCTTT
>.|TRBV9|TRBJ2-1|TRBD2
CASSPPSGGANEQFF
TGTGCCAGCAGCCCTCCTAGCGGGGGGGCAAATGAGCAGTTCTTC
>.|TRBV9|TRBJ1-2|.
CASSVAQDNYGYTF
TGTGCCAGCAGCGTAGCACAGGACAACTATGGCTACACCTTC
>.|TRBV4-3|TRBJ1-4|.
CASSHERTPKLFF
TGCGCCAGCAGTCACGAGAGGACACCGAAACTGTTTTTT
>.|TRBV7-9|TRBJ2-2|TRBD1
CASSYTSLRGLPNTGELFF
TGTGCCAGCAGCTACACCTCCCTCAGGGGGCTACCGAACACCGGGGAGCTGTTTTTT
>once|TRBV7-7|TRBJ2-1|.
CASSSLRTKSSYNEQFF
TGTGCTAGCAGCTCCTTACGGACAAAGAGCTCCTACAATGAGCAGTTCTTC
>few|TRBV15|TRBJ1-1|.
CATSRDPPGSFYAEAFF
TGTGCCACCAGCAGAGATCCCCCGGGGTCCTTCTATGCTGAAGCTTTCTTT
>.|TRBV5-1|TRBJ2-2|.
CASGGGGTGELFF
TGCGCCAGCGGCGGGGGCGGGACCGGGGAGCTGTTTTTT
>once|TRBV10-3|TRBJ1-5|.
CASNGGTNQPQHF
TGTGCCAGCAATGGGGGGACCAATCAGCCCCAGCATTTT
>.|TRBV5-6|TRBJ2-5|.
CASSRAAGTQYF
TGTGCCAGCAGTAGAGCCGCAGGGACCCAGTACTTC